This T cell receptor (beta chain) is drawn from a study of blood T cell repertoires in COVID-19. Study-wide context: PBMCs, B-cell-depleted T cells, or T cells were the source of the cDNA or gDNA that made up the material.

Residents of approximately 25 US areas, aged about 18 to 95 years, made up the participants. In assigning cohorts, the study relied on participant-reported clinical history. Some clones are missing from TCRdb's copy, which holds only in-frame ones; the method was immunoSEQ multiplex PCR. The sample holds 350,000 to 400,000 clones, about 90% seen once. This receptor was identified in a woman aged 25 to 39 who had recovered from COVID-19. Sequenced: PBMCs or T cells enriched from blood (not recorded which).

In nucleotides, the CDR3 is TGCGCCAGCAGCTTGTTTAGTACCGATAGTGAAGCTTTCTTT. This gives the protein CASSLFSTDSEAFF. The rearrangement links TRBV5-1 to TRBJ1-1; no clear D gene. CDR3 length: 14 amino acids. V was pared by 1 base and J by 7 bases, with 14 bases between. Germline assignment: CDR1 SGHRS and CDR2 YFSETQ.